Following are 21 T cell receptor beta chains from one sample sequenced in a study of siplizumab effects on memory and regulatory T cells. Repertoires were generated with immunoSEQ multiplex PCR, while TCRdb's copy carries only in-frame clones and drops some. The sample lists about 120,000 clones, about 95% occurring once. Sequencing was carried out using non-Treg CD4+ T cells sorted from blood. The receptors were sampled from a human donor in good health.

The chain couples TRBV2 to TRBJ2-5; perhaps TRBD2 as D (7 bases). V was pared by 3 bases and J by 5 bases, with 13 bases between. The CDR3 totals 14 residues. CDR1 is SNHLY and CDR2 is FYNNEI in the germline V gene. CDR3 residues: CASSDGGGPETQYF. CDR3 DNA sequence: TGTGCCAGCAGTGATGGCGGGGGCCCGGAGACCCAGTACTTC.

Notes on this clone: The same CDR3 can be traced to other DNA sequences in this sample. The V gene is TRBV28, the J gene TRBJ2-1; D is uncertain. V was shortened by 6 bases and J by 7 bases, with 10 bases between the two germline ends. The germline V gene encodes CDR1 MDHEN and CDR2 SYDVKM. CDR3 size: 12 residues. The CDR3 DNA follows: TGTGCCAGCAGCCGTACCCGTAATGAGCAGTTCTTC. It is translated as CASSRTRNEQFF.

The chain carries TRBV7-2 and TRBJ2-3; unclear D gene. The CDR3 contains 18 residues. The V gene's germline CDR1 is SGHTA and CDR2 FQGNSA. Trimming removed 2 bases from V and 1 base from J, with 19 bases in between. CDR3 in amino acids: CASSLLFQTRARTDTQYF. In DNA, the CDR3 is TGTGCCAGCAGCTTACTGTTCCAGACGAGAGCCCGCACAGATACGCAGTATTTT.

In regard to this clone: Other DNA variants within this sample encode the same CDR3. This chain's CDR3 is CASSLQGEAFF. The CDR3 DNA follows: TGTGCCAGCAGTTTACAGGGTGAAGCTTTCTTT. The chain is built from TRBV7-9 and TRBJ1-1; possibly TRBD1 for D (6 bases). V shed 6 bases and J shed 7 bases, with 9 bases lying between them. The CDR3 is 11 amino acids. From germline, CDR1 is SEHNR and CDR2 FQNEAQ (reference sequence). Together with reference TRBV7-9 and TRBJ1-1, the CDR3 gives the full variable domain: DTGVSQNPRHKITKRGQNVTFRCDPISEHNRLYWYRQTLGQGPEFLTYFQNEAQLEKSRLLSDRFSAERPKGSFSTLEIQRTEQGDSAMYLCASSLQGEAFFGQGTRLTVV.

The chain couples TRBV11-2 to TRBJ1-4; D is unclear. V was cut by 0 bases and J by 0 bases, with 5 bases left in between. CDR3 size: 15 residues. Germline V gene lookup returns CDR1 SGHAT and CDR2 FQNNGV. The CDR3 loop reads CASSLDGATNEKLFF. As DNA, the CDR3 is TGTGCCAGCAGCTTAGACGGAGCAACTAATGAAAAACTGTTTTTT.

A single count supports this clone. The CDR3 sequence is CARQYSYLAKNIQYF. CDR3 bases: TGTGCCAGGCAATACAGTTACCTAGCCAAAAACATTCAGTACTTC. This chain connects TRBV19 to TRBJ2-4; D unresolved. Per the germline V gene, CDR1 is LNHDA and CDR2 is SQIVND (reference sequence). Trimming stripped 9 bases from V and 0 bases from J, with 15 bases between. The CDR3 length is 15 residues. The full variable domain, rest sourced from reference TRBV19 and TRBJ2-4, is DGGITQSPKYLFRKEGQNVTLSCEQNLNHDAMYWYRQDPGQGLRLIYYSQIVNDFQKGDIAEGYSVSREKKESFPLTVTSAQKNPTAFYLCARQYSYLAKNIQYFGAGTRLSVL.

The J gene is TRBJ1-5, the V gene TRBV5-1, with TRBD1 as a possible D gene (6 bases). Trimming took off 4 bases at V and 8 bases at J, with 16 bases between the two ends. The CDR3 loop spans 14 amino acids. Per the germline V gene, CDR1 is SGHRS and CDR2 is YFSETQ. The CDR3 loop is CASSALPGAEPQHF. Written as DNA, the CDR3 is TGCGCCAGCAGCGCCCTGCCGGGGGCAGAGCCCCAGCATTTT.

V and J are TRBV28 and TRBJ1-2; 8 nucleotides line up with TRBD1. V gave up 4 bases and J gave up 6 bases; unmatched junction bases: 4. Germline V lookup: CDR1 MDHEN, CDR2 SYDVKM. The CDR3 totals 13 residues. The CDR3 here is CASSSPGGDGYTF. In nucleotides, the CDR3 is TGTGCCAGCAGTTCTCCAGGGGGCGATGGCTACACCTTC.

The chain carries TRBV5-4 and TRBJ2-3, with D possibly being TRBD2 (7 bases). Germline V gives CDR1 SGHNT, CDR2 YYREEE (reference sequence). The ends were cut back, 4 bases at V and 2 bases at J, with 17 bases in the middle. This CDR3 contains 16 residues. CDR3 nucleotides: TGTGCCAGCAGCCTCCGAGGAGCGGGACACACAGATACGCAGTATTTT. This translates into CASSLRGAGHTDTQYF. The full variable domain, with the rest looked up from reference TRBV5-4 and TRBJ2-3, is ETGVTQSPTHLIKTRGQQVTLRCSSQSGHNTVSWYQQALGQGPQFIFQYYREEENGRGNFPPRFSGLQFPNYSSELNVNALELDDSALYLCASSLRGAGHTDTQYFGPGTRLTVL.

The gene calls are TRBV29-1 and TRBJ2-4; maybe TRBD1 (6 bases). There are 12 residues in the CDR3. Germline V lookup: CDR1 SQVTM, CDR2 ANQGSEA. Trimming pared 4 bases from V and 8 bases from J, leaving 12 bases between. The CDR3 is CSVVAGVHIQYF. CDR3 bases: TGCAGCGTTGTGGCAGGGGTACACATTCAGTACTTC.

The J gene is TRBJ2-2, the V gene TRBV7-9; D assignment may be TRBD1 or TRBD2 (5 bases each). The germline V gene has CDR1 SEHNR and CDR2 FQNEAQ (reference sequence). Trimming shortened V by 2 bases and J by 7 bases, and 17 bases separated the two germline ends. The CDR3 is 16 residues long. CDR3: CASSLKGRAIFGELFF. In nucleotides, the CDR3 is TGTGCCAGCAGCTTAAAGGGACGGGCAATTTTCGGGGAGCTGTTTTTT.

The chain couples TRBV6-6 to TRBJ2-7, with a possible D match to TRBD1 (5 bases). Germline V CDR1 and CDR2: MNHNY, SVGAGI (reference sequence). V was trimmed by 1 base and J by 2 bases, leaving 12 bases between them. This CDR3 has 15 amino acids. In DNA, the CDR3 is TGTGCCAGCAGTTACTTTCCCGACAGACCCTACGAGCAGTACTTC. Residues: CASSYFPDRPYEQYF.

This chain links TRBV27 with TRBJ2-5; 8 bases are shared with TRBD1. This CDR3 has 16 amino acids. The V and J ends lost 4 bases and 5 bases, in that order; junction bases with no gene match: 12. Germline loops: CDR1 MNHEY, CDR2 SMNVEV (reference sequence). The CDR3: CASSSLGAGGVETQYF. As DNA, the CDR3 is TGTGCCAGCAGTTCTCTTGGGGCAGGGGGCGTGGAGACCCAGTACTTC.

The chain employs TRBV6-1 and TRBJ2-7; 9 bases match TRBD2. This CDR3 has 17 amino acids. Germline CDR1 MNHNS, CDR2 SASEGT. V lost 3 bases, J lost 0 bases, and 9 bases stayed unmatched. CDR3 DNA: TGTGCCAGCAGTGACGTGTCCAGCGGGAGGTACTCCTACGAGCAGTACTTC. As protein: CASSDVSSGRYSYEQYF.

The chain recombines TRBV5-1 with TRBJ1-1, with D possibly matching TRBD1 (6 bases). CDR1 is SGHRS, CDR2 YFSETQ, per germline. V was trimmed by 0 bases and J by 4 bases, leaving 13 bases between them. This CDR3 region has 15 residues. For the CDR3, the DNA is TGCGCCAGCAGCTTGGAACCGGGGGCCGGCACTGAAGCTTTCTTT. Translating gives CASSLEPGAGTEAFF.

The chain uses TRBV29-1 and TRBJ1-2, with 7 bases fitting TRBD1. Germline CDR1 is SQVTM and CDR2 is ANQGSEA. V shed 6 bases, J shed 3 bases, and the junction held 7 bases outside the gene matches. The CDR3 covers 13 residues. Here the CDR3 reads CSVPDRFYYGYTF. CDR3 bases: TGCAGCGTCCCGGACAGGTTTTACTATGGCTACACCTTC. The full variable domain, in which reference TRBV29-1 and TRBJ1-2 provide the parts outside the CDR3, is SAVISQKPSRDICQRGTSLTIQCQVDSQVTMMFWYRQQPGQSLTLIATANQGSEATYESGFVIDKFPISRPNLTFSTLTVSNMSPEDSSIYLCSVPDRFYYGYTFGSGTRLTVV.

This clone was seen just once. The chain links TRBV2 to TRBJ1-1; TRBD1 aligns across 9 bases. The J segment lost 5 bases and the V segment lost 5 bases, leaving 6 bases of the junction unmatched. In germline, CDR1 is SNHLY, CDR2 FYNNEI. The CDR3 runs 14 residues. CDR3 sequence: CASSKGQGNTEAFF. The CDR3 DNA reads TGTGCCAGCAGTAAGGGACAGGGTAATACTGAAGCTTTCTTT.

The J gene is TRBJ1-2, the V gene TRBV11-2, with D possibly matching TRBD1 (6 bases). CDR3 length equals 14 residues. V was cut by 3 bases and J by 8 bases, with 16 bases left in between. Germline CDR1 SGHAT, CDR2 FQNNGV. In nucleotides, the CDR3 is TGTGCCAGCAGCTTGGCTCGACAGGCGTGGGGCTACACCTTC. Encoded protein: CASSLARQAWGYTF.

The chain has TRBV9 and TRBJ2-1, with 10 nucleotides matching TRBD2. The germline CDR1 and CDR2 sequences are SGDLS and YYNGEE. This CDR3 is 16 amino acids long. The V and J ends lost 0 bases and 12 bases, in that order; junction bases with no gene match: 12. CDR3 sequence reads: CASSVGGAGGQVVQFF. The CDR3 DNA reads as TGTGCCAGCAGCGTAGGAGGAGCGGGGGGGCAGGTAGTGCAGTTCTTC.

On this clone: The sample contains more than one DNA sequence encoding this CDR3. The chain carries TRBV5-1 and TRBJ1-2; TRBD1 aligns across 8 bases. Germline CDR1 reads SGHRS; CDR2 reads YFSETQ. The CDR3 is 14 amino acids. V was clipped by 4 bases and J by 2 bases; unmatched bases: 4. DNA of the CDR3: TGCGCCAGCAGCCCAGGACAGGGAAACTATGGCTACACCTTC. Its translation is CASSPGQGNYGYTF.

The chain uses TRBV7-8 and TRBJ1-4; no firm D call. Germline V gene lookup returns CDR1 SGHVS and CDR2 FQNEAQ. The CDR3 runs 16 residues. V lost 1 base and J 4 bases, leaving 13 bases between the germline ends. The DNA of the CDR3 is TGTGCCAGCAGCTTAGAAGGACTGTCTATTAATGAAAAACTGTTTTTT. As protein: CASSLEGLSINEKLFF.